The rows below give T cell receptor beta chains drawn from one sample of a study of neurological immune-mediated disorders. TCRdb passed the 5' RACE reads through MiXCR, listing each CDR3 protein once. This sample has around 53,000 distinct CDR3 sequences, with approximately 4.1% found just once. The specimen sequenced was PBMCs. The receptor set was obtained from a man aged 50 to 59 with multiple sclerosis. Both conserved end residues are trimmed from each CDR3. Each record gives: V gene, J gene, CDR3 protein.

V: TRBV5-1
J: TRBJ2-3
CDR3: ATTPAPGGADTQY

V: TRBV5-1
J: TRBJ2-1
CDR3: ASSPGQNRNNEQF

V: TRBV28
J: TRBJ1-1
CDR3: ASSPRSFEAF

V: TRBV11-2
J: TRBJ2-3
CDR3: ASSFPLGASGRADTQY

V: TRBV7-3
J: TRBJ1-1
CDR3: ASSPRGGRVTEAF

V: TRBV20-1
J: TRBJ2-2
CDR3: SAPTFQGAGGTGELF

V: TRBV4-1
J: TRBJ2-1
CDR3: ASSPSSEGAFNEQF

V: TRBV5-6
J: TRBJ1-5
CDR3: ASSPGTDIGSNQPQN

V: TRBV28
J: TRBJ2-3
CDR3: ASSPPTFSPPDTQY

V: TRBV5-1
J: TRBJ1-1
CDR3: ASSITIQGSVTEAF